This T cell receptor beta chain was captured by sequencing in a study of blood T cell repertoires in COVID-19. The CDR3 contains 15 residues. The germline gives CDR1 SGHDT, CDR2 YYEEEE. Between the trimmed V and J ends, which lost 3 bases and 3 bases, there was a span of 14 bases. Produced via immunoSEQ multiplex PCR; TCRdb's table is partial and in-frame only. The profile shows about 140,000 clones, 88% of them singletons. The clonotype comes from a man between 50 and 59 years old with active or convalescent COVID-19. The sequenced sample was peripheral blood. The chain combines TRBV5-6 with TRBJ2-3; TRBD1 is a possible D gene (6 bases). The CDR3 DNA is TGTGCCAGCAGCTCCTGGGGGCGGATGACAGATACGCAGTATTTT. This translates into CASSSWGRMTDTQYF.